This T cell receptor beta chain was recorded in a study of T-cell reconstitution after alpha-beta-depleted transplantation in children. Study-level findings and limits: A year post-transplant, T-cell counts and diversity derived mostly from newly produced T cells. Some patients' high day-60 TCRbeta diversity was traced to surviving recipient T cells and thymic progenitors. Approximately two months post-transplant, alpha-beta T cells reportedly originated from several hundred expanded graft clones.

Germline CDR1 is SGHTA and CDR2 is FQGNSA. J gave up 4 bases and V 7 bases, and 6 bases lay outside the gene matches. The CDR3 sequence is 15 residues long. For this clonotype: The antigen is undetermined.

The TCRbeta library was prepared with unique molecular identifiers. MiXCR, applied by TCRdb to the PCR reads, yields one record per CDR3 protein. The sample records around 100,000 distinct CDR3 sequences, approximately 8% being singletons. The chain is built from TRBV7-2 and TRBJ2-2, with TRBD2 identical over 10 bases. The receptor was derived from a boy between 2 and 10 years old with acute lymphoblastic leukemia, due to receive a stem cell transplant. Sequencing used PBMCs, obtained before TCRalphabeta/CD19-depleted stem cell transplant. The CDR3 reads CASISVAGGTGELFF. Written as DNA, the CDR3 is TGTGCCAGCATCTCGGTAGCGGGGGGCACCGGGGAGCTGTTTTTT.